Each of the 19 T cell receptor beta chains below was sequenced from the same sample in a study of blood T cells in healthy people across ages (dated by TCRdb to 2015 to 2017). Receptors were amplified or captured by 5' RACE. The data were produced on an Illumina HiSeq 2500. A second PCR of 7 to 11 cycles was performed with a sample-barcoded 5' primer and a J-beta primer mix. TCRdb's own reprocessing of the public reads used fastp at Q25 and MiXCR and kept productive beta chains. Rows merge per CDR3 protein into single entries with the most common DNA and genes. For this sample there are about 730,000 distinct CDR3 sequences; roughly 43% appear just once. The ten largest clones add up to 20% to 25% of the sample. The sequenced material came from blood. The receptor source for this set is an older woman in good health.

This chain uses TRBV20-1 with TRBJ2-7; a possible D gene is TRBD2 (6 bases). The germline V and J ends were trimmed by 2 bases and 4 bases, with 12 bases remaining between them. The germline gives CDR1 DFQATT, CDR2 SNEGSKA (reference sequence). This CDR3 comprises 13 residues. The CDR3, as DNA: TGCAGTGCTAGATCCGGGAGACAGTACGAGCAGTACTTC. Its protein is CSARSGRQYEQYF.

This clonotype was found a few times. The chain joins TRBV7-9 to TRBJ2-5, with TRBD2 as a possible D gene (6 bases). The J call is in doubt because the DNA end fits TRBJ2-1 better. The CDR3 consists of 15 residues. Germline V lookup: CDR1 SEHNR, CDR2 FQNEAQ (reference sequence). The CDR3 loop reads CASSFHLGGQETQFF. For the CDR3, the DNA is TGTGCCAGCAGCTTCCACCTGGGGGGTCAAGAGACCCAGTTCTTC.

This clonotype showed up just a few times. The V and J genes are TRBV29-1 and TRBJ2-2; D remains unclear. Germline V gene lookup returns CDR1 SQVTM and CDR2 ANQGSEA. The CDR3 contains 12 residues. With 8 bases removed from V and 0 bases from J, the gap between germline ends came to 7 bases. CDR3 in amino acids: CSLNTNTGELFF. CDR3 DNA: TGCAGCTTAAACACGAACACCGGGGAGCTGTTTTTT.

The chain uses TRBV9 and TRBJ2-7; TRBD2 aligns across 10 bases. Germline trimming cut 0 bases from V and 7 bases from J; bases unmatched to any gene: 10. CDR3 length equals 16 residues. From germline, CDR1 is SGDLS and CDR2 YYNGEE. CDR3 loop: CASSVGGGLADNEQYF. CDR3 coding DNA: TGTGCCAGCAGCGTAGGAGGAGGACTAGCGGACAATGAGCAGTACTTC.

The chain carries TRBV19 and TRBJ2-7; D ambiguous. The V and J ends lost 5 bases and 2 bases respectively, with 13 bases between them. The CDR3 covers 14 residues. Germline V gene sequence: CDR1 LNHDA, CDR2 SQIVND (reference sequence). The CDR3 DNA reads as TGTGCCAGTAGTCGGGCGCCACCGACCTACGAGCAGTACTTC. It yields the protein CASSRAPPTYEQYF.

This clonotype was found a few times. The chain combines TRBV6-5 with TRBJ1-1; the D gene is possibly TRBD1 (5 bases). The CDR3 contains 14 residues. V was clipped by 6 bases and J by 4 bases, with 15 bases between them. Per the germline V gene, CDR1 is MNHEY and CDR2 is SVGAGI. Written as DNA, the CDR3 is TGTGCCAGCAGGACCACAGGCGGGAGCACTGAAGCTTTCTTT. It codes for CASRTTGGSTEAFF.

V is TRBV20-1 and J is TRBJ2-3, with 8 bases matching TRBD2. V lost 4 bases and J lost 4; bases outside the gene matches: 10. The CDR3 is 15 amino acids. The germline V gene has CDR1 DFQATT and CDR2 SNEGSKA (reference sequence). The CDR3 region has the DNA TGCAGTGCTATGCGTACGGGGGGGCTGGCAGATACGCAGTATTTT. This gives the protein CSAMRTGGLADTQYF.

A single count supports this clonotype. An end of the junction does not agree with germline; a read error may underlie this. V usage is TRBV7-6 and J usage is TRBJ2-1, with D perhaps TRBD2 (7 bases). The CDR3 has 15 residues. Germline V lookup: CDR1 SGHVS, CDR2 FNYEAQ. The CDR3 is CASGLERDKDNEQFF. The DNA for the CDR3 is TGTGCCAGCGGCTTAGAGCGGGACAAGGACAATGAGCAGTTCTTC.

This clonotype turned up a few times. The chain links TRBV18 to TRBJ2-7, with D possibly being TRBD1 (5 bases). V was trimmed by 3 bases and J by 4 bases, leaving 7 bases between them. The length of the CDR3 is 12 residues. Germline CDR1 is KGHSH and CDR2 is LQKENI. The chain's CDR3 is CASSPTDYEQYF. The CDR3 coding sequence is TGTGCCAGCTCACCGACAGATTACGAGCAGTACTTC.

The chain combines TRBV7-6 with TRBJ2-3; 9 nucleotides line up with TRBD2. Germline V gene sequence: CDR1 SGHVS, CDR2 FNYEAQ. This CDR3 has 16 residues. J lost 2 bases, V lost 5 bases, and 8 bases had no gene match. The CDR3 nucleotides are TGTGCCAGCAGCCGGTCCAGCGGGGGGCCCACAGATACGCAGTATTTT. This encodes CASSRSSGGPTDTQYF.

In this sample, this clonotype turned up a few times. This may stem from a read error, because a much larger clone lies one nucleotide away. This chain joins TRBV20-1 and TRBJ1-1; D is ambiguous. The CDR3 consists of 13 residues. Trimming took 6 bases from V and 4 from J, leaving 15 bases between them. Germline V gene sequence: CDR1 DFQATT, CDR2 SNEGSKA (reference sequence). This CDR3 reads CSAEKGVCTEAFF. The DNA for the CDR3 is TGCAGTGCCGAGAAGGGTGTGTGCACTGAAGCTTTCTTT.

This clonotype was seen repeatedly, ten times or more. This chain links TRBV20-1 with TRBJ2-7; no clear D gene. CDR1 and CDR2 (germline): DFQATT, SNEGSKA (reference sequence). V was cut by 6 bases and J by 0 bases, with 12 bases left in between. CDR3 length: 13 residues. As DNA, the CDR3 is TGCAGTGCCCCGACCCCTGGCTCCTACGAGCAGTACTTC. Translated, it gives CSAPTPGSYEQYF.

The chain employs TRBV10-3 and TRBJ1-1; 8 bases fit TRBD1. This CDR3 is built from 15 residues. Germline lookup yields CDR1 ENHRY and CDR2 SYGVKD. Trimming removed 10 bases from V and 0 bases from J; junction bases left unmatched: 10. The CDR3 nucleotides read TGTGCCACCGAGGGTCAGGGGGCGTTGAACACTGAAGCTTTCTTT. This gives the protein CATEGQGALNTEAFF.

The chain uses TRBV12-3 or TRBV12-4 and TRBJ2-3, with no clear D. The CDR3 has 13 amino acids. Trimming removed 4 bases from V and 6 bases from J, with 11 bases in between. CDR3 loop: CASSSTKTDTQYF. The CDR3 DNA sequence: TGTGCCAGCAGTTCCACCAAGACGGATACGCAGTATTTT.

The V call is TRBV24-1, the J call TRBJ1-2; D perhaps matches TRBD1 (5 bases). The CDR3 contains 16 residues. V was trimmed by 1 base and J by 3 bases, leaving 14 bases between them. CDR1 and CDR2 from the germline V gene are KGHDR and SFDVKD. The CDR3 DNA reads TGTGCCACCAGTGATTTTCACCGTGGACAACACTATGGCTACACCTTC. Its translation is CATSDFHRGQHYGYTF.

Only a few counts were recorded for this clonotype. The J gene is TRBJ2-7, the V gene TRBV20-1; the D gene could be TRBD1 or TRBD2 (5 bases each). V was shortened by 6 bases and J by 3 bases, with 18 bases between the two germline ends. The CDR3 is made up of 14 amino acids. Per the germline V gene, CDR1 is DFQATT and CDR2 is SNEGSKA (reference sequence). This CDR3 is CSAEVGDGLYEQYF. The CDR3 DNA reads as TGCAGTGCAGAAGTGGGGGACGGCCTCTACGAGCAGTACTTC.

Of note for this clonotype: The junction departs from germline at one end; a sequencing error may be responsible. The chain is built from TRBV12-3 or TRBV12-4 and TRBJ2-5, with D unclear. The CDR3 runs to 11 residues. This chain's CDR3 is CANSQQETQYF. CDR3 coding DNA: TGTGCCAACAGTCAGCAAGAGACCCAGTACTTC.

The chain is built from TRBV7-2 and TRBJ2-1, with 7 positions matching TRBD2. After removal of 5 bases from V and 7 bases from J, the junction contained 11 bases not matched to a gene. The germline V gene has CDR1 SGHTA and CDR2 FQGNSA. CDR3 length: 15 amino acids. The CDR3 DNA is TGTGCCAGCAGCCAGGAAGGGACTACTATTAATGAGCAGTTCTTC. Protein sequence: CASSQEGTTINEQFF.

The rearrangement links TRBV2 to TRBJ2-5; 7 nucleotides match TRBD1. The trim removed 8 bases at V and 0 bases at J, leaving 6 bases unmatched. CDR1 and CDR2 from the germline V gene are SNHLY and FYNNEI. This CDR3 has 14 residues. The DNA of the CDR3 is TGTGCCAGCGCCTGGACAGGATACCAAGAGACCCAGTACTTC. Its protein is CASAWTGYQETQYF.